These 29 T cell receptor beta chains were sequenced from one sample in a study of stem cell transplantation in POMP-related autoinflammatory disease. Repertoires were generated with immunoSEQ multiplex PCR, while TCRdb's copy carries only in-frame clones and drops some. The profile covers some 68,000 clones, with approximately 91% appearing a single time and about 0.71% taken by the ten largest. Sequencing was performed on CD4+ T cells from PBMCs, taken after stem cell transplantation. The receptors here all came from a human patient with POMP-related autoinflammation and immune dysregulation (PRAID). Some T cells may arise from the graft donor.

As concerns this clone: A junction boundary mismatches the germline segment, possibly from a read error. The chain links TRBV19 to TRBJ1-2, with 10 nucleotides matching TRBD1. Per the germline V gene, CDR1 is LNHDA and CDR2 is SQIVND (reference sequence). The CDR3 contains 15 residues. The CDR3 DNA reads TGTGCCAGTAGTGTAGACAGGGGGCAAGGCTATGGCTACACCTTC. Its protein product is CASSVDRGQGYGYTF.

The chain links TRBV6-6 to TRBJ1-4; 8 nucleotides align to TRBD1. The V gene end was trimmed by 8 bases and the J gene end by 8 bases; junction bases not matched to a gene: 10. This CDR3 is built from 14 residues. Per the germline V gene, CDR1 is MNHNY and CDR2 is SVGAGI (reference sequence). CDR3 in amino acids: CASSVDRVEEKLFF. The CDR3 nucleotides read TGTGCCAGCTCAGTGGACAGGGTAGAAGAAAAACTGTTTTTT.

The genes are TRBV7-3 and TRBJ1-6; TRBD1 might be the D (6 bases). The CDR3 contains 15 residues. Trimming cost V 5 bases and J 5 bases, with 13 bases left between them. Germline V lookup: CDR1 SGHTA, CDR2 FQGTGA. The chain's CDR3 is CASSLQGGDNSPLHF. The CDR3 DNA reads TGTGCCAGCAGCCTACAGGGAGGGGATAATTCACCCCTCCACTTT. The whole variable domain, filled in from reference TRBV7-3 and TRBJ1-6, reads GAGVSQTPSNKVTEKGKYVELRCDPISGHTALYWYRQSLGQGPEFLIYFQGTGAADDSGLPNDRFFAVRPEGSVSTLKIQRTERGDSAVYLCASSLQGGDNSPLHFGNGTRLTVT.

The rearrangement uses TRBV15 and TRBJ1-3, with D possibly TRBD1 on 5 matching bases. The CDR3 runs 17 residues. Germline values: CDR1 LNHNV, CDR2 YYDKDF (reference sequence). Deletions cut 1 base from V and 0 bases from J, with 13 bases between. The chain's CDR3 is CATSRGRSGVSGNTIYF. The CDR3 bases are TGTGCCACCAGCAGAGGTCGATCGGGGGTCTCTGGAAACACCATATATTTT. The full variable domain, its missing parts supplied by reference TRBV15 and TRBJ1-3, is DAMVIQNPRYQVTQFGKPVTLSCSQTLNHNVMYWYQQKSSQAPKLLFHYYDKDFNNEADTPDNFQSRRPNTSFCFLDIRSPGLGDTAMYLCATSRGRSGVSGNTIYFGEGSWLTVV.

The chain couples TRBV10-3 to TRBJ2-1, with TRBD1 as a possible D gene (5 bases). Deletions cut 4 bases from V and 3 bases from J, with 7 bases between. CDR1 is ENHRY and CDR2 is SYGVKD in the germline V gene. The length of the CDR3 is 13 residues. CDR3 loop: CAISAGHYNEQFF. The CDR3 coding sequence is TGTGCCATCAGTGCAGGGCACTACAATGAGCAGTTCTTC.

This chain uses TRBV6-6 with TRBJ1-2; the match to TRBD1 covers 10 bases. The CDR3 has 16 amino acids. Germline loops: CDR1 MNHNY, CDR2 SVGAGI (reference sequence). Losses at the gene ends were 6 bases for V and 1 base for J; bases not matched to a gene: 8. DNA of the CDR3: TGTGCCAGCAGCCGGGGACAGGGGCCACTTAACTATGGCTACACCTTC. Translated: CASSRGQGPLNYGYTF.

The table lists this clone with a count of one. The chain recombines TRBV6-5 with TRBJ2-7, with TRBD1 identical over 12 bases. The length of the CDR3 is 15 residues. Trimming took 6 bases from V and 4 from J; bases not matched to a gene: 7. The germline V gene encodes CDR1 MNHEY and CDR2 SVGAGI. The CDR3 loop is CASRAGTGGEYEQYV. The CDR3 coding sequence is TGTGCCAGCAGGGCCGGGACAGGGGGCGAATACGAGCAGTACGTC.

The rearrangement uses TRBV28 and TRBJ2-7; perhaps TRBD1 as D (6 bases). The CDR3 sequence is 12 residues long. Trimming cost V 7 bases and J 2 bases, with 9 bases left between them. Germline lookup yields CDR1 MDHEN and CDR2 SYDVKM. The CDR3 loop is CASTGQTYEQYF. CDR3 in DNA: TGTGCCAGCACCGGACAGACCTACGAGCAGTACTTC.

The chain couples TRBV11-2 to TRBJ2-2; TRBD1 agrees at 7 bases. Trimming at V came to 6 bases and at J to 3 bases, leaving 7 bases not matched to a gene. The CDR3 is 15 amino acids. Looked up from germline, CDR1 is SGHAT and CDR2 is FQNNGV. The chain's CDR3 is CASRKGQSDTGELFF. CDR3 DNA sequence: TGTGCCAGCAGGAAGGGACAGAGTGACACCGGGGAGCTGTTTTTT.

V gene TRBV28 combines with J gene TRBJ2-1; TRBD1 is a possible D gene (7 bases). This CDR3 contains 15 residues. The germline CDR1 and CDR2 sequences are MDHEN and SYDVKM. Trimming removed 6 bases from V and 0 bases from J, with 12 bases in between. The CDR3 loop is CASRGGQSSYNEQFF. DNA for the CDR3: TGTGCCAGCAGGGGGGGACAGAGCTCCTACAATGAGCAGTTCTTC.

The chain recombines TRBV28 with TRBJ2-7; 7 nucleotides align to TRBD1. Looked up from germline, CDR1 is MDHEN and CDR2 is SYDVKM. The CDR3 runs to 14 residues. The V segment lost 6 bases and the J segment 4 bases; nucleotides outside the gene matches: 9. The CDR3 protein is CASRRPGQQYEQYF. The CDR3 DNA sequence: TGTGCCAGCAGGCGCCCGGGACAGCAATACGAGCAGTACTTC.

The chain recombines TRBV11-2 with TRBJ2-7, with 7 positions matching TRBD2. Unmatched junction bases numbered 3, after V lost 5 bases and J lost 2 bases. The germline V gene has CDR1 SGHAT and CDR2 FQNNGV. This CDR3 comprises 13 residues. The CDR3 reads CASSPGLAYEQYF. In DNA, the CDR3 is TGTGCCAGCAGCCCCGGACTAGCCTACGAGCAGTACTTC.

This chain joins TRBV7-2 and TRBJ1-4; the D gene is possibly TRBD1 (5 bases). V dropped 7 bases and J dropped 5 bases, with 20 bases sitting between them. The length of the CDR3 is 16 residues. CDR1 is SGHTA, CDR2 FQGNSA, per germline. The CDR3 DNA follows: TGTGCCAGCACCGCTTGGGTGGGGGGAACAAATGAAAAACTGTTTTTT. Translated: CASTAWVGGTNEKLFF.

V is TRBV29-1 and J is TRBJ2-2; D remains ambiguous. The CDR3 loop spans 14 amino acids. V was shortened by 4 bases and J by 0 bases, with 9 bases between the two germline ends. From germline, CDR1 is SQVTM and CDR2 ANQGSEA. The CDR3 loop is CSVGSPANTGELFF. The CDR3 DNA reads as TGCAGCGTTGGGTCCCCAGCGAACACCGGGGAGCTGTTTTTT.

The CDR3 DNA is TGTGCCACCAGCAGGTTTGCGGGGAAGATCTACGAGCAGTACTTC. Translated: CATSRFAGKIYEQYF. The rearrangement links TRBV15 to TRBJ2-7; D might be TRBD2 (6 bases). Trimming cost V 3 bases and J 3 bases, with 15 bases left between them. Germline V gene sequence: CDR1 LNHNV, CDR2 YYDKDF (reference sequence). The CDR3 loop spans 15 amino acids.

J is TRBJ2-5 and V is TRBV29-1; 10 positions match TRBD2. The CDR3 length is 13 residues. The V and J ends lost 5 bases and 5 bases, in that order; junction bases with no gene match: 5. Per the germline V gene, CDR1 is SQVTM and CDR2 is ANQGSEA. In nucleotides, the CDR3 is TGCAGCGTTCCTCTAGCGGGAGTGGAGACCCAGTACTTC. Translated: CSVPLAGVETQYF.

This chain connects TRBV6-5 to TRBJ2-1, with unresolved D. The CDR3 sequence is 14 residues long. The ends were cut back, 4 bases at V and 6 bases at J, with 13 bases in the middle. The V gene's germline CDR1 is MNHEY and CDR2 SVGAGI. CDR3 in amino acids: CASSWTAGGNEQFF. Here the CDR3 DNA reads TGTGCCAGCAGTTGGACCGCCGGCGGCAATGAGCAGTTCTTC.

The gene calls are TRBV12-5 and TRBJ2-7; 8 positions agree with TRBD1. CDR1 and CDR2 (germline): LGHNT, FRNRAP. With 1 base clipped from V and 0 bases from J, the junction kept 8 bases outside the gene matches. The CDR3 length is 17 residues. The CDR3 DNA sequence: TGTGCTAGTGGTTTGGCCCGTCGGACAGGGCACTCCTACGAGCAGTACGTC. Its protein product is CASGLARRTGHSYEQYV.

The CDR3 protein is CASRSRGGNYGYTF. CDR3 nucleotide sequence: TGCGCCAGCAGGTCTAGGGGAGGGAACTATGGCTACACCTTC. The chain joins TRBV4-1 to TRBJ1-2, with D possibly matching TRBD1 (5 bases). Trimming stripped 6 bases from V and 2 bases from J, with 13 bases between. CDR1 is MGHRA and CDR2 is YSYEKL in the germline V gene. The CDR3 length is 14 residues.

The chain links TRBV7-8 to TRBJ2-2, with 11 bases matching TRBD2. V shed 5 bases and J 1 base; nucleotides not matched to a gene: 6. The CDR3 runs 17 residues. Per germline, CDR1 SGHVS and CDR2 FQNEAQ. CDR3 loop: CASSPRGLAGNTGELFF. CDR3 DNA sequence: TGTGCCAGCAGCCCCCGCGGACTAGCGGGGAACACCGGGGAGCTGTTTTTT.

V gene TRBV5-1 combines with J gene TRBJ1-2, with D hard to call. Trimming removed 5 bases at V and 3 bases at J, with 11 bases between. Germline CDR1 is SGHRS and CDR2 is YFSETQ. CDR3 size: 13 residues. The CDR3 sequence is CASRPPEDYGYTF. CDR3 nucleotides: TGCGCCAGCAGGCCTCCGGAAGACTATGGCTACACCTTC.

The chain links TRBV27 to TRBJ1-1; possibly TRBD1 for D (5 bases). The CDR3 loop spans 17 amino acids. Germline V gives CDR1 MNHEY, CDR2 SMNVEV (reference sequence). Trimming left V 2 bases short and J 0 bases short, with 16 bases between. The CDR3 coding sequence is TGTGCCAGCAGTTTAAAGGGGTTCACGGCTCTGAACACTGAAGCTTTCTTT. Its protein product is CASSLKGFTALNTEAFF.

The chain combines TRBV5-4 with TRBJ2-5; D uncertain. Germline V CDR1 and CDR2: SGHNT, YYREEE (reference sequence). Trimming took 3 bases from V and 1 from J, leaving 7 bases between them. The CDR3 consists of 13 residues. Here the CDR3 reads CASSSGFQETQYF. CDR3 bases: TGTGCCAGCAGCTCAGGCTTCCAAGAGACCCAGTACTTC. The full variable domain, completed using reference TRBV5-4 and TRBJ2-5, is ETGVTQSPTHLIKTRGQQVTLRCSSQSGHNTVSWYQQALGQGPQFIFQYYREEENGRGNFPPRFSGLQFPNYSSELNVNALELDDSALYLCASSSGFQETQYFGPGTRLLVL.

The chain carries TRBV29-1 and TRBJ2-5; D is undetermined. The V and J ends lost 3 bases and 1 base respectively, with 6 bases between them. CDR1 and CDR2 (germline): SQVTM, ANQGSEA. CDR3 length: 12 residues. The CDR3 DNA reads TGCAGCGTTGATCTCGGCCAAGAGACCCAGTACTTC. This codes for CSVDLGQETQYF.

This clone showed up just once. The chain links TRBV5-8 to TRBJ1-6, with no clear D. V lost 2 bases and J lost 0, with 15 bases in between. The CDR3 runs to 18 residues. CDR1 is SGHTS, CDR2 YDEGEE, per germline. DNA for the CDR3: TGTGCCAGCAGCTTATTCGGCCGCTCGAGCTCCTATAATTCACCCCTCCACTTT. Amino acids: CASSLFGRSSSYNSPLHF.

This clone was recorded only once. The chain joins TRBV7-9 to TRBJ2-1, with TRBD1 identical over 8 bases. Germline loops: CDR1 SEHNR, CDR2 FQNEAQ (reference sequence). Trimming at V came to 5 bases and at J to 7 bases, leaving 7 bases not matched to a gene. This CDR3 has 14 residues. The CDR3 sequence: CASSLDRTGNEQFF. In DNA form, the CDR3 reads TGTGCCAGCAGCCTAGACAGGACAGGGAATGAGCAGTTCTTC. The full variable domain, with the rest looked up from reference TRBV7-9 and TRBJ2-1, is DTGVSQNPRHKITKRGQNVTFRCDPISEHNRLYWYRQTLGQGPEFLTYFQNEAQLEKSRLLSDRFSAERPKGSFSTLEIQRTEQGDSAMYLCASSLDRTGNEQFFGPGTRLTVL.

This chain joins TRBV6-5 and TRBJ2-7; TRBD2 matches 7 bases. The CDR3 totals 14 residues. The germline V gene encodes CDR1 MNHEY and CDR2 SVGAGI. V lost 8 bases and J lost 2; bases outside the gene matches: 9. The CDR3 spells CASRVGAGAYEQYF. CDR3 nucleotide sequence: TGTGCCAGCCGCGTTGGGGCGGGGGCCTACGAGCAGTACTTC.

The table lists this clone with a count of one. For the CDR3, the DNA is TGTGCCAGCAGCGAAACAGGGGGGGCCTACGAGCAGTACGTC. Residues: CASSETGGAYEQYV. The chain combines TRBV28 with TRBJ2-7, with D possibly matching TRBD1 (8 bases). The CDR3 loop spans 14 amino acids. Per the germline V gene, CDR1 is MDHEN and CDR2 is SYDVKM. Deletions cut 6 bases from V and 2 bases from J, with 14 bases between.

The chain links TRBV5-5 to TRBJ1-2; perhaps TRBD1 as D (6 bases). The CDR3 spans 14 residues. V was cut by 0 bases and J by 8 bases, with 14 bases left in between. Germline-derived CDR1 and CDR2 are SGHKS and YYEKEE (reference sequence). The CDR3 DNA sequence: TGTGCCAGCAGCTTGGCAGGACAGCTGGGGGGCTACACCTTC. Translated, it gives CASSLAGQLGGYTF.